Reported below is one TCR beta chain. This CDR3 comprises 14 residues. The germline CDR1 and CDR2 sequences are MRHNA and SNTAGT. The V and J ends lost 6 bases and 1 base, in that order; junction bases with no gene match: 5. The record originates from a study of blood T cell repertoires in COVID-19. About the research overall: Both acute and convalescent COVID-19 samples were obtained from the United States, Italy and Spain. T cells, B-cell-depleted T cells, or PBMCs supplied cDNA or gDNA.

Patients at the Seattle site were enrolled during active infection and followed longitudinally. In the authors' workflow: Quantification of nucleated cells was approximated via reference gene primer amplification. This table comes from immunoSEQ multiplex PCR, and its TCRdb copy is limited to in-frame clones, with some not included. V, J and clone size are those of that table, while D and trimming were read from the DNA. The sample carries under 150,000 clones, 80% to 90% recorded once. J is TRBJ1-1 and V is TRBV6-4, with TRBD1 matching over 7 bases. Specimen: peripheral blood. This receptor was identified in a woman aged 60 to 75 with COVID-19, enrolled during active disease. The CDR3 DNA is TGTGCCAGCAGACGAGGGGGCGAGAACACTGAAGCTTTCTTT. Encoded protein: CASRRGGENTEAFF.